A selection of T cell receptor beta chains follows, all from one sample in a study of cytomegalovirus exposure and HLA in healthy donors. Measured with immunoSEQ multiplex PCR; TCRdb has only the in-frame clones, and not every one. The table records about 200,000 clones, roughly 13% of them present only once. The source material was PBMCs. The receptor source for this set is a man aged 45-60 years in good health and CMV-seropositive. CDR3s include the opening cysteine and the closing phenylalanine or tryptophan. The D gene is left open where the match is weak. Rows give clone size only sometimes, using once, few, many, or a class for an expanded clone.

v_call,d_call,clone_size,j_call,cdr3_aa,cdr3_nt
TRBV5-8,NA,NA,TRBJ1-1,CASSLVSGLNTEAFF,TGTGCCAGCAGCTTGGTTTCAGGGTTGAACACTGAAGCTTTCTTT
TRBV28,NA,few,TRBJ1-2,CASSSQRFGALTGYTF,TGTGCCAGCAGTTCCCAGAGATTTGGGGCGCTGACGGGCTACACCTTC
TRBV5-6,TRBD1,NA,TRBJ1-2,CASSLGDSLYGYTF,TGTGCCAGCAGCTTGGGGGACAGCCTCTATGGCTACACCTTC
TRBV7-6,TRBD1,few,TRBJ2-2,CASSLAGGETGELFF,TGTGCCAGCAGCTTAGCAGGGGGCGAGACCGGGGAGCTGTTTTTT
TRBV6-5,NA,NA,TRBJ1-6,CASHRRGSYNSPLHF,TGTGCCAGCCACAGGAGGGGATCCTATAATTCACCCCTCCACTTT
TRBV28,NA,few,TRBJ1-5,CASTREGPQHF,TGTGCCAGCACTAGAGAGGGGCCCCAGCATTTT
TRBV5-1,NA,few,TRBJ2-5,CASSNKETQYF,TGCGCCAGCAGCAACAAAGAGACCCAGTACTTC
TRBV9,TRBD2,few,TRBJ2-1,CASSVWGGVDEQFF,TGTGCCAGCAGCGTCTGGGGGGGAGTCGATGAGCAGTTCTTC
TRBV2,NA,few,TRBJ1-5,CASSLETGYNQPQHF,TGTGCCAGCAGTTTAGAGACAGGATACAATCAGCCCCAGCATTTT
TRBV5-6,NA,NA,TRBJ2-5,CASSPYQETQYF,TGTGCCAGCAGCCCGTACCAAGAGACCCAGTACTTC
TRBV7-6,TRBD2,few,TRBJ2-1,CASSLVTSGGGSYNEQFF,TGTGCCAGCAGCTTAGTGACTAGCGGGGGGGGCTCCTACAATGAGCAGTTCTTC
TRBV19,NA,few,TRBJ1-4,CASSDWLNEKLFF,TGTGCCAGTAGCGACTGGCTAAATGAAAAACTGTTTTTT
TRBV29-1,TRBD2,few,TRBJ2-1,CSVGGSGGHNEQFF,TGCAGCGTTGGGGGAAGCGGGGGTCACAATGAGCAGTTCTTC
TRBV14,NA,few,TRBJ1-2,CASSQDHRAYYGYTF,TGTGCCAGCAGCCAAGACCACAGGGCTTACTATGGCTACACCTTC
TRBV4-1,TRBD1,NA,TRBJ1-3,CASSFATGYGNTIYF,TGCGCCAGCAGCTTCGCGACAGGGTACGGAAACACCATATATTTT
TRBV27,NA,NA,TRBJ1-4,CASSPTGRSNEKLFF,TGTGCCAGCAGTCCCACAGGGAGATCTAATGAAAAACTGTTTTTT
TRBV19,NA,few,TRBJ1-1,CASSPGTWRVSTEAFF,TGTGCCAGTAGTCCAGGGACCTGGAGGGTTAGCACTGAAGCTTTCTTT
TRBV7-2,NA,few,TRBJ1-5,CASSLVVTKRGSNQPQHF,TGTGCCAGCAGCTTAGTAGTCACAAAGCGAGGTAGCAATCAGCCCCAGCATTTT
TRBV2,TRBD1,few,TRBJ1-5,CASTPDRRNQPQHF,TGTGCCAGCACTCCGGACAGGAGGAATCAGCCCCAGCATTTT
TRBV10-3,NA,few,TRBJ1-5,CAISGPGSSGPQHF,TGTGCCATCAGTGGCCCCGGGTCCTCTGGGCCCCAGCATTTT
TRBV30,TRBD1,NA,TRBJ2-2,CAWSVLGQGAPGELFF,TGTGCCTGGAGTGTACTGGGACAGGGGGCGCCCGGGGAGCTGTTTTTT
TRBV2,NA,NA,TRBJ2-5,CASSVESTHQETQYF,TGTGCCAGCAGTGTTGAGAGCACCCACCAAGAGACCCAGTACTTC
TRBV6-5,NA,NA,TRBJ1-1,CASSASGERNTEAFF,TGTGCCAGCAGTGCCTCCGGGGAGAGGAACACTGAAGCTTTCTTT
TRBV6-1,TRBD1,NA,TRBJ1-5,CASSVDRAGNQPQHF,TGTGCCAGCAGTGTCGACAGGGCGGGCAATCAGCCCCAGCATTTT
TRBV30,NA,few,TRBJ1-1,CAWDTGATLNTEAFF,TGTGCCTGGGATACAGGAGCGACCCTGAACACTGAAGCTTTCTTT
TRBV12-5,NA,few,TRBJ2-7,CASGWQVSYEQYF,TGTGCTAGTGGTTGGCAGGTCTCCTACGAGCAGTACTTC
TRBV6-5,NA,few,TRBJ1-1,CASRVVHRGTEAFF,TGTGCCAGCCGGGTTGTCCACCGTGGCACTGAAGCTTTCTTT
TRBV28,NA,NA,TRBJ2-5,CASQTAVSGNYHSQYF,TGTGCCAGCCAAACGGCGGTTTCAGGGAATTATCATTCCCAGTACTTC
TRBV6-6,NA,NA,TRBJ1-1,CASSYKGEAFF,TGTGCCAGCAGTTACAAGGGGGAAGCTTTCTTT
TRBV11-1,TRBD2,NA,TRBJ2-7,CASSLGALAGASYEQYF,TGTGCCAGCAGCTTAGGGGCCTTAGCGGGGGCCTCCTACGAGCAGTACTTC
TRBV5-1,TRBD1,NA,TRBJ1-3,CASSPSGTGRNTIYF,TGCGCCAGCAGCCCATCCGGGACAGGGAGGAACACCATATATTTT
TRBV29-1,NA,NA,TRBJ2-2,CSVPRVANTGELFF,TGCAGCGTCCCGAGGGTCGCGAACACCGGGGAGCTGTTTTTT
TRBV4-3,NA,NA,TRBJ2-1,CASSQEGDSYNEQFF,TGCGCCAGCAGCCAAGAAGGGGATTCCTACAATGAGCAGTTCTTC
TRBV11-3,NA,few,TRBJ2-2,CASSLGGGTGGLTNTGELFF,TGTGCCAGCAGCTTGGGAGGGGGGACAGGAGGACTTACGAACACCGGGGAGCTGTTTTTT
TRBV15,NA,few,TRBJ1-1,CATSRGSGPAFF,TGTGCCACCAGCAGAGGGTCAGGGCCAGCTTTCTTT
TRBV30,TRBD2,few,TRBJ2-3,CAWSVQAGDTDTQYF,TGTGCCTGGAGTGTTCAAGCGGGGGATACAGATACGCAGTATTTT
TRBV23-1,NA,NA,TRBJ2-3,CASSKTDTQYF,TGCGCCAGCTCAAAAACAGATACGCAGTATTTT